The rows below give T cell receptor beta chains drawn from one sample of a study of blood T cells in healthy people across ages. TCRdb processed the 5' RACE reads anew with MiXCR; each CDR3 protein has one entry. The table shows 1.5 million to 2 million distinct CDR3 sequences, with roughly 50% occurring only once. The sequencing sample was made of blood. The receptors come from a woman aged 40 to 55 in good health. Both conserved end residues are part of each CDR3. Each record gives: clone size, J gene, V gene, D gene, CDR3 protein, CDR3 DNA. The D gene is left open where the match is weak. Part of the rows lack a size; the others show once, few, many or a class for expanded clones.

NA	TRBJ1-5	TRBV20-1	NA	CSARSGGKNQPQHF	TGCAGTGCTAGATCCGGGGGCAAGAATCAGCCCCAGCATTTT
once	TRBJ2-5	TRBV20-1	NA	CSADTYGLAQETQYF	TGCAGTGCCGATACCTATGGGCTAGCGCAAGAGACCCAGTACTTC
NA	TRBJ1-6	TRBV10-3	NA	CAVSAPGDGAQNSPLHF	TGTGCCGTCAGTGCCCCGGGGGACGGAGCACAGAATTCACCCCTCCACTTT
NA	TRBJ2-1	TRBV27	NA	CAKQGGNEQFF	TGTGCCAAGCAGGGGGGCAATGAGCAGTTCTTC
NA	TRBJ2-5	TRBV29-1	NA	CSVENSQGQETQYF	TGCAGCGTTGAAAACTCACAGGGCCAAGAGACCCAGTACTTC
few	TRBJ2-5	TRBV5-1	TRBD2	CASSLEGLAGGETQYF	TGCGCCAGCAGCTTGGAGGGACTAGCGGGGGGCGAGACCCAGTACTTC
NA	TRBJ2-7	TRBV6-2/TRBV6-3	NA	CASDGAYEQYF	TGTGCCAGCGACGGGGCCTACGAGCAGTACTTC
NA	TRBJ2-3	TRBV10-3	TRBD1	CAMTGQGTDTQYF	TGTGCCATGACGGGACAGGGCACAGATACGCAGTATTTT
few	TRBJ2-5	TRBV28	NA	CASSSASGSQGETQYF	TGTGCCAGCAGTTCCGCCTCGGGCAGCCAAGGGGAGACCCAGTACTTC
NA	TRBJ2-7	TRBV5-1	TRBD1	CASSYRQGSVYEQYF	TGCGCCAGCAGCTACCGACAGGGGTCTGTCTACGAGCAGTACTTC